Presented here are 30 T cell receptor beta chains from one specimen sequenced in a study of vaccination effects on CD4 cells after COVID-19. These TCRs' antigens remain unknown. Cultured cells yielded isolated CD4+ T cells after 10 days. The person had a PCR-confirmed SARS-CoV-2 infection during March to December 2020. Each participant received a vaccine that was either BNT162b2 or mRNA-1273, given as two doses. Generated by immunoSEQ multiplex PCR, the TCRdb table keeps only in-frame clones and is missing some. The repertoire holds about 34,000 clones, roughly four fifths seen once, with under 8.5% in the top ten. The sequencing used CD4+ T cells from PBMCs cultured without peptide, collected after COVID-19 vaccination. The receptors were gathered from a human donor who had a prior SARS-CoV-2 infection.

The chain employs TRBV10-3 and TRBJ2-5; D unclear. V dropped 3 bases and J dropped 1 base, with 3 bases sitting between them. The CDR3 totals 12 residues. Germline V gives CDR1 ENHRY, CDR2 SYGVKD. The CDR3 nucleotides read TGTGCCATCAGTGACCTCCAAGAGACCCAGTACTTC. This translates into CAISDLQETQYF.

The chain links TRBV5-1 to TRBJ2-5; no clear D. The germline V gene encodes CDR1 SGHRS and CDR2 YFSETQ. The CDR3 has 14 amino acids. The V and J ends lost 4 bases and 5 bases respectively, with 15 bases between them. The CDR3 coding sequence is TGCGCCAGCAGCCCGGGCCTCCCGGGCGAGACCCAGTACTTC. Protein sequence: CASSPGLPGETQYF.

The rearrangement links TRBV24-1 to TRBJ1-2; D perhaps matches TRBD1 (5 bases). Germline V CDR1 and CDR2: KGHDR, SFDVKD. V lost 4 bases and J 5 bases, leaving 19 bases between the germline ends. The CDR3 is 16 residues long. CDR3 loop: CATSEGVKTISYGYTF. The CDR3 DNA reads TGTGCCACCAGTGAAGGGGTAAAGACCATTAGTTATGGCTACACCTTC.

The chain carries TRBV12-3 or TRBV12-4 and TRBJ1-4; tentatively, D is TRBD1 (5 bases). The CDR3 spans 13 residues. The germline V and J ends were trimmed by 5 bases and 10 bases, with 14 bases remaining between them. CDR3 residues: CASSPLGGGKLFF. CDR3 in DNA: TGTGCCAGCAGTCCCCTGGGGGGAGGAAAACTGTTTTTT.

The chain combines TRBV19 with TRBJ2-2; D is possibly TRBD2 (6 bases). The CDR3 has 16 amino acids. V lost 3 bases to trimming and J lost 0 bases, with 11 bases between them. Germline V gives CDR1 LNHDA, CDR2 SQIVND (reference sequence). Written as DNA, the CDR3 is TGTGCCAGTAGTATGCTAGCGTTCGCGAACACCGGGGAGCTGTTTTTT. This encodes CASSMLAFANTGELFF.

The chain combines TRBV7-2 with TRBJ2-1; 8 bases map to TRBD2. The J segment lost 0 bases and the V segment lost 2 bases, leaving 3 bases of the junction unmatched. Germline CDR1 SGHTA, CDR2 FQGNSA. The CDR3 length is 16 residues. In DNA form, the CDR3 reads TGTGCCAGCAGCTTATTGGCGGGGGGCTCCTACAATGAGCAGTTCTTC. Amino acids: CASSLLAGGSYNEQFF.

CDR3 region: CASSAALAGALSTDTQYF. CDR3 coding DNA: TGTGCCAGCAGCGCCGCACTAGCGGGGGCGCTAAGCACAGATACGCAGTATTTT. The chain couples TRBV9 to TRBJ2-3; TRBD2 matches at 11 bases. After removal of 3 bases from V and 0 bases from J, the junction contained 9 bases not matched to a gene. The CDR3 contains 18 residues. Germline CDR1 and CDR2: SGDLS and YYNGEE.

The rearrangement joins TRBV18 to TRBJ2-1, with 10 bases that match TRBD2. The CDR3 contains 16 residues. The trim removed 3 bases at V and 3 bases at J, leaving 5 bases unmatched. Germline loops: CDR1 KGHSH, CDR2 LQKENI. The CDR3 loop reads CASSPLRTSGYNEQFF. Written as DNA, the CDR3 is TGTGCCAGCTCACCTCTGAGGACTAGCGGCTACAATGAGCAGTTCTTC.

V and J are TRBV28 and TRBJ1-5; maybe TRBD1 (5 bases). The CDR3 runs 16 residues. The V gene lost 6 bases and the J gene lost 3 bases, with 18 bases spanning the gap. Germline V gene lookup returns CDR1 MDHEN and CDR2 SYDVKM. The CDR3 DNA is TGTGCCAGCAGCCCTTTGCGCACAGGTTACAATCAGCCCCAGCATTTT. Translated: CASSPLRTGYNQPQHF.

The chain has TRBV11-1 and TRBJ2-7; D might be TRBD2 (5 bases). CDR1 is SGHAT, CDR2 FQDESV, per germline (reference sequence). V lost 1 base and J 4 bases, leaving 11 bases between the germline ends. The CDR3 length is 14 residues. In DNA form, the CDR3 reads TGTGCCAGCAGCTTAGACGGGGTTCTGTACGAGCAGTACTTC. Residues: CASSLDGVLYEQYF.

The gene calls are TRBV9 and TRBJ2-1, with D unresolved. The CDR3 sequence is 12 residues long. Trimming pared 7 bases from V and 2 bases from J, leaving 7 bases between. Per germline, CDR1 SGDLS and CDR2 YYNGEE. CDR3 coding DNA: TGTGCCAGCGGTCGGGCCTACAATGAGCAGTTCTTC. It is translated as CASGRAYNEQFF.

The V gene is TRBV30, the J gene TRBJ2-5; D is ambiguous. CDR1 and CDR2 from the germline V gene are GTSNPN and SVGIG (reference sequence). V was trimmed by 4 bases and J by 1 base, leaving 10 bases between them. This CDR3 is 13 amino acids long. CDR3 amino acids: CAWTQNAQETQYF. The CDR3, as DNA: TGTGCCTGGACCCAAAATGCCCAAGAGACCCAGTACTTC. Full variable domain (outside the CDR3, taken from reference TRBV30 and TRBJ2-5): SQTIHQWPATLVQPVGSPLSLECTVEGTSNPNLYWYRQAAGRGLQLLFYSVGIGQISSEVPQNLSASRPQDRQFILSSKKLLLSDSGFYLCAWTQNAQETQYFGPGTRLLVL.

The chain's CDR3 is CASRGTVGPSTDTQYF. CDR3 sequence (DNA): TGCGCCAGCAGGGGGACGGTGGGGCCTAGCACAGATACGCAGTATTTT. The V gene is TRBV5-1, the J gene TRBJ2-3; D is tentatively TRBD1 or TRBD2 (5 bases each). The germline CDR1 and CDR2 sequences are SGHRS and YFSETQ. This CDR3 is 16 amino acids long. The ends were cut back, 5 bases at V and 0 bases at J, with 16 bases in the middle.

The sample holds a few counts of this clone. J is TRBJ2-7 and V is TRBV19; maybe TRBD2 (5 bases). Germline CDR1 LNHDA, CDR2 SQIVND (reference sequence). The CDR3 consists of 13 residues. Trimming shortened V by 3 bases and J by 4 bases, and 10 bases separated the two germline ends. CDR3 DNA sequence: TGTGCCAGTAGTATCGAGGGTGGATACGAGCAGTACTTC. Protein product: CASSIEGGYEQYF.

This chain joins TRBV7-2 and TRBJ2-5; possible D gene TRBD1, 6 bases. V lost 1 base to trimming and J lost 1 base, with 10 bases between them. The germline V gene has CDR1 SGHTA and CDR2 FQGNSA. This CDR3 is 15 amino acids long. This CDR3 reads CASSLVWTVQETQYF. CDR3 nucleotides: TGTGCCAGCAGCTTAGTTTGGACAGTCCAAGAGACCCAGTACTTC.

The J gene is TRBJ1-2, the V gene TRBV5-6; 8 nucleotides align to TRBD1. Looked up from germline, CDR1 is SGHDT and CDR2 is YYEEEE. The CDR3 runs to 15 residues. V was pared by 0 bases and J by 4 bases, with 5 bases of the junction left unmatched. The CDR3 DNA reads as TGTGCCAGCAGCTTGGATCCAGGGGGCATCTATGGCTACACCTTC. Translated: CASSLDPGGIYGYTF.

The genes are TRBV18 and TRBJ2-5, with a possible D match to TRBD1 (6 bases). The CDR3 has 14 residues. Germline CDR1 is KGHSH and CDR2 is LQKENI. V lost 1 base and J 2 bases, leaving 8 bases between the germline ends. CDR3 DNA: TGTGCCAGCTCACCACAAGGACAGCAAGAGACCCAGTACTTC. Translated: CASSPQGQQETQYF.

The chain employs TRBV24-1 and TRBJ2-4; possibly TRBD2 for D (6 bases). Germline lookup yields CDR1 KGHDR and CDR2 SFDVKD. Trimming left V 7 bases short and J 5 bases short, with 17 bases between. The CDR3 runs to 15 residues. Here the CDR3 reads CATSARREQENIQYF. CDR3 bases: TGTGCCACCAGCGCCCGGAGGGAACAGGAAAACATTCAGTACTTC.

The rearrangement links TRBV10-3 to TRBJ2-6; D is undetermined. Germline V gives CDR1 ENHRY, CDR2 SYGVKD. V lost 5 bases to trimming and J lost 3 bases, with 8 bases between them. The CDR3 is 14 amino acids. CDR3 in DNA: TGTGCCATCAGTCCACCCGGTGGGGCCAACGTCCTGACTTTC. Translated: CAISPPGGANVLTF.

This clone occurred a few times. The chain links TRBV6-5 to TRBJ1-5; 10 positions agree with TRBD1. This CDR3 spans 15 amino acids. CDR1 MNHEY and CDR2 SVGAGI come from the germline V gene. V shed 5 bases, J shed 6 bases, and the junction held 7 bases outside the gene matches. CDR3 loop: CASSTRDRGSQPQHF. The CDR3 region has the DNA TGTGCCAGCAGTACACGGGACAGGGGTAGTCAGCCCCAGCATTTT.

The rearrangement links TRBV18 to TRBJ2-2; the match to TRBD2 covers 8 bases. The CDR3 loop spans 16 amino acids. The trim removed 0 bases at V and 3 bases at J, leaving 3 bases unmatched. Germline CDR1 KGHSH, CDR2 LQKENI. The CDR3 here is CASSPPRGGYTGELFF. The CDR3 coding sequence is TGTGCCAGCTCACCACCTCGCGGGGGGTACACCGGGGAGCTGTTTTTT.

This rearrangement joins TRBV5-5 to TRBJ2-5; possible D gene TRBD2, 5 bases. Germline CDR1 is SGHKS and CDR2 is YYEKEE (reference sequence). Trimming took off 4 bases at V and 5 bases at J, with 12 bases between the two ends. This CDR3 has 13 amino acids. The CDR3 region has the DNA TGTGCCAGCAGCGACCCCGGGATGGAGACCCAGTACTTC. Its protein product is CASSDPGMETQYF. The complete variable domain, with remaining parts taken from reference TRBV5-5 and TRBJ2-5, reads DAGVTQSPTHLIKTRGQQVTLRCSPISGHKSVSWYQQVLGQGPQFIFQYYEKEERGRGNFPDRFSARQFPNYSSELNVNALLLGDSALYLCASSDPGMETQYFGPGTRLLVL.

The J gene is TRBJ2-1, the V gene TRBV24-1, with 14 positions matching TRBD2. The V gene end was trimmed by 4 bases and the J gene end by 6 bases; junction bases not matched to a gene: 7. The CDR3 spans 17 residues. Germline V gives CDR1 KGHDR, CDR2 SFDVKD. Here the CDR3 reads CATSDWGTSGRLNEQFF. In nucleotides, the CDR3 is TGTGCCACCAGTGACTGGGGGACTAGCGGGAGACTCAATGAGCAGTTCTTC.

The chain is built from TRBV5-1 and TRBJ1-2; perhaps TRBD1 as D (6 bases). Germline V CDR1 and CDR2: SGHRS, YFSETQ. The V end lost 5 bases, the J end lost 4 bases, and 24 bases lay between the germline ends. There are 17 residues in the CDR3. The CDR3 reads CASSNPGQGLSVYGYTF. CDR3 in DNA: TGCGCCAGCAGTAACCCGGGACAAGGACTGTCAGTCTATGGCTACACCTTC.

This clone was seen a few times. The chain joins TRBV24-1 to TRBJ2-1; 15 bases are a match to TRBD2. Germline V CDR1 and CDR2: KGHDR, SFDVKD. V lost 4 bases, J lost 6 bases, and 3 bases stayed unmatched. This CDR3 has 16 residues. As DNA, the CDR3 is TGTGCCACCAGTGACTGGACTAGCGGGAGGGGCAATGAGCAGTTCTTC. It codes for CATSDWTSGRGNEQFF.

Note on this clone: The same CDR3 is also encoded by other DNA sequences in this sample. The rearrangement links TRBV5-1 to TRBJ1-1; weak D call: TRBD1 (6 bases). Germline CDR1 and CDR2: SGHRS and YFSETQ. The CDR3 is 14 residues long. V was clipped by 4 bases and J by 1 base, with 11 bases between them. DNA for the CDR3: TGCGCCAGCAGCCTGGACAGTCAGAACACTGAAGCTTTCTTT. Its translation is CASSLDSQNTEAFF.

The rearrangement uses TRBV12-3 or TRBV12-4 and TRBJ2-1; no firm D call. The CDR3 contains 13 residues. Trimming took off 6 bases at V and 0 bases at J, with 6 bases between the two ends. CDR3 sequence reads: CASRTSSYNEQFF. The CDR3 bases are TGTGCCAGCAGGACGAGCTCCTACAATGAGCAGTTCTTC.

This chain joins TRBV7-8 and TRBJ1-4; a possible D gene is TRBD1 (6 bases). V was shortened by 1 base and J by 0 bases, with 24 bases between the two germline ends. The CDR3 sequence is 21 residues long. The germline gives CDR1 SGHVS, CDR2 FQNEAQ. The CDR3 region is CASSLGMTRRLTGPTNEKLFF. The DNA of the CDR3 is TGTGCCAGCAGCTTAGGAATGACGCGCCGTTTGACAGGTCCAACTAATGAAAAACTGTTTTTT.

A single count supports this clone. The chain has TRBV25-1 and TRBJ2-7; D gene unclear. V was trimmed by 2 bases and J by 3 bases, leaving 14 bases between them. This CDR3 has 15 amino acids. Germline V gene lookup returns CDR1 MGHDK and CDR2 SYGVNS. For the CDR3, the DNA is TGTGCCAGCAGTGAACACTCTTCACTGGGCTACGAGCAGTACTTC. Residues: CASSEHSSLGYEQYF.

V and J are TRBV18 and TRBJ1-2; D unresolved. This CDR3 has 12 residues. Germline V gene data show CDR1 as KGHSH and CDR2 as LQKENI. Deletions cut 1 base from V and 3 bases from J, with 3 bases between. The CDR3 sequence is CASSPRDYGYTF. The CDR3, as DNA: TGTGCCAGCTCACCACGGGACTATGGCTACACCTTC.